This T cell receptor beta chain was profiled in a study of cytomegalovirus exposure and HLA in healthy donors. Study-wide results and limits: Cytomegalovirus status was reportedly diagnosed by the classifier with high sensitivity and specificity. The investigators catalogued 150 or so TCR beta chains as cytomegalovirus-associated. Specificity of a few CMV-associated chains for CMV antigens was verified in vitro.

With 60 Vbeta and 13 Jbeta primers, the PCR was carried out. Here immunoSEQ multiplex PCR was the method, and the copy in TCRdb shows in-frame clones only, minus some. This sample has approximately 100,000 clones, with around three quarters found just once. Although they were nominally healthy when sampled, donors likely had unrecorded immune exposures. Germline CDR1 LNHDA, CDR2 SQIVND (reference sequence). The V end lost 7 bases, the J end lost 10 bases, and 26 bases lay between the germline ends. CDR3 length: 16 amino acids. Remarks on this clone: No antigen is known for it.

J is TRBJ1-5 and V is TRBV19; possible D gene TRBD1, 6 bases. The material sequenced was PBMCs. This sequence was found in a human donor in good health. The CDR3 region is CASKGPPRGADLPQHF. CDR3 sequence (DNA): TGTGCCAGTAAAGGACCCCCCCGGGGGGCCGATCTCCCCCAGCATTTT.